This TCR beta chain derives from a study of regulatory T cells in long-lasting Graves disease. General study results and limits: The TCR repertoire of persistent Graves' patients was less diverse than that of newly diagnosed ones.

Specified time point: newly diagnosed GD, antithyroid drugs for less than 3 months. With RNA extracted from PBMCs as input, the TCR library was made. Arm-PCR of CDR3 regions and iRepertoire HTBI primers were the basis on which TCR beta libraries were built. MiXCR, run by TCRdb on the multiplex PCR reads, gives a single entry per CDR3 protein. Among hundreds of thousands of distinct CDR3 sequences listed, less than 15% were seen once. A note on this clonotype: Its antigen is undetermined. Being one base from a much bigger clone, this may be a read error.

Trimming at V came to 4 bases and at J to 3 bases, leaving 3 bases not matched to a gene. Germline CDR1 reads ENHRY; CDR2 reads SYGVKD. The CDR3 is 14 amino acids. The sample also formed part of further work on T cells in Graves' hyperthyroidism and ophthalmopathy. From that report: Disease duration under 2 months; hyperthyroidism patients were aged 18 to 65. Ophthalmopathy was predicted by the model a median of approximately 6 months ahead of onset.

The receptor was derived from a man between 25 and 39 years old with Graves disease. This specimen was peripheral blood mononuclear cells (PBMCs), taken at new diagnosis, from a patient treated with antithyroid drugs. The J gene is TRBJ2-3, the V gene TRBV10-3; TRBD1 agrees at 8 bases. The CDR3 nucleotides are TGTGCCATCAGTGGGGGACAGGATACAGATACGCAGTATTTT. This translates into CAISGGQDTDTQYF.